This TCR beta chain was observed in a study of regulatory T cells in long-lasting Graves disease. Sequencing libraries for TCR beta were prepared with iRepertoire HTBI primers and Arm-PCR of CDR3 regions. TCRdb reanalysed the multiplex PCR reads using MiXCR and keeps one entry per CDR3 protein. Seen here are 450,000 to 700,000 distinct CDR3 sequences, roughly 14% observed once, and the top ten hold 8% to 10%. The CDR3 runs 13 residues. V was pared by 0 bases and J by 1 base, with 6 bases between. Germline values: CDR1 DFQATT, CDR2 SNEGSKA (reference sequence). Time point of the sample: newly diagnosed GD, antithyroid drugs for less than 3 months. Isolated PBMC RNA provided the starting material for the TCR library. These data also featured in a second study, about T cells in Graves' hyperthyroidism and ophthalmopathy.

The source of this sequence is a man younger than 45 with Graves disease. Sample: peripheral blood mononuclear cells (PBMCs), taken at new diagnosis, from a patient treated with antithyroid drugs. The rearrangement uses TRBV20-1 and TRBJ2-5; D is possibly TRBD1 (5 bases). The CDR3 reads CSARDGAQETQYF. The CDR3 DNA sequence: TGCAGTGCTAGAGATGGGGCCCAAGAGACCCAGTACTTC.